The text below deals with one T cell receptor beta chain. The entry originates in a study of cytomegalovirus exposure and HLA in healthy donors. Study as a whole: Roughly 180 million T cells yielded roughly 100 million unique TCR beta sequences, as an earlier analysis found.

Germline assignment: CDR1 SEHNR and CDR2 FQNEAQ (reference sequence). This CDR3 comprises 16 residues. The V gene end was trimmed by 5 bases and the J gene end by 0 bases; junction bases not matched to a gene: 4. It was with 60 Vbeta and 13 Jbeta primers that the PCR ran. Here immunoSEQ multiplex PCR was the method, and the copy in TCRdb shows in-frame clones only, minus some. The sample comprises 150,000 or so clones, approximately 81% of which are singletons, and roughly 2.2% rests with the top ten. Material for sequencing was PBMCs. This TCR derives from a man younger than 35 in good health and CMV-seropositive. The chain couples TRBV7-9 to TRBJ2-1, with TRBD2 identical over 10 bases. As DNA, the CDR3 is TGTGCCAGCAGCCTTAGCGGGAGGAGCTCCTACAATGAGCAGTTCTTC. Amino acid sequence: CASSLSGRSSYNEQFF.